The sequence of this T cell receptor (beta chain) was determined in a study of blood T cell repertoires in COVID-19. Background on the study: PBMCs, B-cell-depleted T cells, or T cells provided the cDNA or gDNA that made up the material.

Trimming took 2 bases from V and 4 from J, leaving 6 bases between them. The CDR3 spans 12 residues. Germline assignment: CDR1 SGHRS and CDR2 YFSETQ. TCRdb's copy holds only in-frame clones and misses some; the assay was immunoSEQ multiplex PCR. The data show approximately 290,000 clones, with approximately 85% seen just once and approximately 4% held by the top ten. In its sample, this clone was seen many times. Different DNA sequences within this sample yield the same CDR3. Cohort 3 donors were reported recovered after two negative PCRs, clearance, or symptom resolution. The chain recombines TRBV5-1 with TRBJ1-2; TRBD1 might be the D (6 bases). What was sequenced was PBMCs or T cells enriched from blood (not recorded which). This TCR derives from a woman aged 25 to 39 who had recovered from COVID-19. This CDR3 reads CASSLQGYGYTF. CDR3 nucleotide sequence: TGCGCCAGCAGCTTACAGGGCTATGGCTACACCTTC. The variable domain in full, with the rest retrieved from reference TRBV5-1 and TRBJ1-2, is KAGVTQTPRYLIKTRGQQVTLSCSPISGHRSVSWYQQTPGQGLQFLFEYFSETQRNKGNFPGRFSGRQFSNSRSEMNVSTLELGDSALYLCASSLQGYGYTFGSGTRLTVV.